Detailed here is one T cell receptor beta chain. Its binding antigen is unknown. The sample holds no much larger clone one base away, and base qualities are not on file. These data originate in a study of cytomegalovirus exposure and HLA in healthy donors (dated by TCRdb to 2015 to 2018). Describing the broader study: An earlier analysis of approximately 640 of the donors reported roughly 270 Gb of sequence data and some 100 million unique TCR beta sequences from about 179 million T cells. The study was designed to test whether signatures of past pathogen exposure could be identified by cataloging public T cell receptors. Because of strong linkage in the cohort, a few DR-DQ haplotypes were treated as single units for association and clustering. In the later analysis, no new phenotypic data were used to find candidate immune exposures; instead, reliance was placed on TCR beta sequences and their occurrence across donors. An earlier analysis of several hundred of the donors applied high-throughput TCR beta sequencing to assess whether each TCR beta V gene segment acted as functional or pseudogenic. Along with the approximately 670-subject first cohort, a separate validation cohort of about 110 different subjects was used. On average, around 240,000 unique TCR beta nucleotide sequences were sequenced per donor among several hundred genotyped donors of the cohort, with roughly 18% of those sequences being non-productive. Roughly 300 gigabases of sequencing data and approximately 84 million unique TCR sequences were included in an early release covering about 620 HLA-typed donors. Using immunosequencing, the study profiled T cell repertoires from approximately 700 subjects and related those repertoires to cytomegalovirus serostatus. Class I and class II HLA loci were covered by the typing at four-digit resolution. Alongside the repertoire data, information on donor age, sex, ethnicity and CMV serostatus was compiled. The number of typed donors differed by locus: roughly 620-640 for A, B, C, DRB1 and DQB1; 500 to 550 for DQA1; 606 for DPA1; and 450 to 480 for DPB1. To predict cytomegalovirus infection status, the study combined high-throughput TCR immunosequencing, statistical association of individual TCRs with disease status, and machine learning. All discovery cohort repertoires had been generated on a single sequencing platform. The genetic ancestry cluster associated with self-reported Caucasian donors included roughly four fifths of the roughly 400 genotyped donors. In a later genetic analysis, genome-wide SNP genotypes for about 65% of the roughly 700 donors were used, and that subset was treated as a discovery cohort. To study patterns of TCR occurrence, a later analysis re-analyzed previously published TCR beta repertoires from around 670 donors and added high-resolution HLA genotyping. Findings and caveats that apply to the study as a whole: In an earlier analysis of more than 500 of the donors, most TCR beta V segments appeared in productive rearrangements about 87% or about 30% of the time, broadly matching IMGT annotations. A later analysis found that most CMV-associated TCR beta chains appeared HLA-restricted, with HLA associations seemingly driven largely by CMV exposure. A later analysis associated roughly 17,000 TCR beta sequences with specific HLA alleles at a false discovery rate of 0.05. In this cohort, only TCR beta chains were sequenced, and detectable features were limited by the absence of alpha or paired-chain data. Because the 87-base-pair reads could not distinguish some IMGT-functional V segments, including TRBV6-2 and TRBV6-3, those segments were excluded. A later analysis found that HLA-associated TCR beta chains were more clonally expanded and had lower generation probabilities than equally common non-associated chains. A further reported finding was that TCR beta sequences accurately predicted the HLA-A and HLA-B alleles for most subjects in the first cohort. A later analysis reported that several top co-occurrence clusters appeared linked to parvovirus B19, influenza, CMV and Epstein-Barr virus. In vitro tests confirmed that a few of the cytomegalovirus-associated TCR beta chains recognize cytomegalovirus antigens. When HLA alleles, especially DR and DQ, strongly co-occurred, TCR associations were difficult to assign to individual alleles. Linkage disequilibrium might explain the correlated functional status among segregating V segments, but an unknown experimental factor could not be excluded. An association between a missense DCLRE1C variant and V-gene and J-gene trimming of TCR beta chains was found in a later genetic analysis and replicated in an independent cohort. While some public TCRs were present in many individuals, most TCR sequences turned up only very rarely across donors. In both the original and validation cohorts, the classifier was reported to diagnose cytomegalovirus status with high specificity and sensitivity. Because some donors lacked HLA typing at each locus, the association tests relied only on the typed subset. The study gave a list of around 170 TCR beta chains associated with cytomegalovirus. Sequencing depth was assumed to be roughly uniform across donors in the presence/absence analyses, though that assumption may not hold. Compared with the roughly 700-donor mean, donors in an Asian-associated ancestry cluster had fewer N-insertions in productive TCRs, according to a later genetic analysis. CMV serostatus was the only immune exposure information available for the cohort. Over 15 rarely observed V segments, including chromosome 9 orphons, were excluded from the earlier analysis of almost 600 of the donors because counts were too low. The authors suggested that the approach could potentially be extended to other disease states and immunological phenotypes. In a later analysis, the rate of TCR association differed among HLA loci, with DRB1 alleles having the most associated TCRs and HLA-C alleles having the fewest. A group of highly shared sequence variants was considered likely to be a technical artifact of the sequencing pipeline.

Library creation used the immunoSEQ multiplex PCR assay. A mixture of 60 forward primers for TCR Vbeta segments and 13 reverse primers for TCR Jbeta segments was used in the multiplex PCR. The CDR3 region of rearranged TCR beta genes was amplified from genomic DNA by a multiplex PCR assay. On the Illumina HiSeq System, the amplified TCR beta libraries were sequenced as 87-base-pair reads. Under the source paper's analysis protocol: In a later analysis, roughly 80 million unique TCR beta chains were counted across the approximately 620 repertoires, and roughly 11 million of these chains were shared by at least two donors. A nearest-neighbor algorithm error-corrected the raw reads and collapsed the reads into unique sequences, merging closely related sequences to remove PCR and sequencing errors. V, D and J gene segments were assigned by aligning CDR3 sequences to IMGT reference sequences. For a sequence to be retained, a match of at least six nucleotides to both a V gene segment and a J gene segment was required. Rearrangements were classified as productive when the CDR3 lacked stop codons and remained in frame with V and J, and all other rearrangements were classified as non-productive. Following IMGT convention, CDR3 was defined as the stretch from the second conserved V-encoded cysteine up to the conserved J-encoded phenylalanine. The earlier analysis of about 620 of the donors excluded sequences that lacked an unambiguous match to a single V gene segment. In an earlier analysis of about 590 of the donors, a V segment was called functional when productive rearrangements were above 56.7%, and segregating when the standard deviation between donors exceeded 5%. A statistical classification framework was built for diagnosing cytomegalovirus status from the catalog of TCR beta chain sequences. In a later analysis, V and J genes were assigned by comparing TCR nucleotide sequences against IMGT/GENE-DB human TR gene sequences. The TCRdist pipeline was used in a later analysis to assign CDR3 sequences and most-parsimonious VDJ recombination scenarios. In a later analysis, each TCR beta chain was defined by its CDR3 amino acid sequence together with its V-gene family, and reads lacking a unique V-gene family were excluded. In a later analysis, fewer than 650 highly shared, low-generation-probability nucleotide sequences were removed to address suspected cross-contamination and a sequencing artifact. For each public chain, a later analysis derived a clonal expansion index from normalized ranks of inferred template counts within each repertoire. In a later analysis, generation probabilities were computed using a VDJ recombination model fitted to out-of-frame rearrangements, and the results were checked against IGoR. In a later analysis, TCR-TCR, TCR-HLA and TCR-CMV co-occurrence was scored with hypergeometric tests, and a repertoire-size bias correction was applied to TCR pairs. False discovery rates were estimated in a later analysis by permuting HLA or CMV assignments 20 times. In a later analysis, co-occurring TCRs were grouped using DBSCAN, with TCRdist sequence similarity added in when clustering inside HLA-allele-positive subsets. Co-occurrence clustering excluded repertoires with fewer than 30,000 or more than 120,000 public chains, plus five with anomalous nucleotide sharing. The table comes from immuneACCESS by way of TCRdb, which keeps in-frame sequences with V and J called. Part of the clones is missing from these tables; in studies checked, under half for an unresolved V gene and the rest for unknown reasons. From that table come the V and J calls and clone size; the DNA was used to work out D and trimming. In this sample the table shows about 120,000 clones, more than 55% of which occur a single time. The top ten constitute more than 1.5% of the sample.

The cohort comprised 710 or so healthy bone marrow donors. All cohort members were sampled while nominally healthy, although unrecorded immune exposures were likely present. The donor was CMV seronegative and was included in the group of 352 seronegative cohort members. Every donor gave a peripheral blood sample, and the peripheral blood mononuclear cells from that sample were used for TCR beta sequencing. Genomic DNA was extracted from the blood cell samples with the Qiagen DNeasy Blood Extraction Kit. V loses 4 bases at its end and J loses 4 bases; junction bases beyond the gene matches: 8. The CDR3 spans 16 residues, from the cysteine through the phenylalanine. Of all the DNA, just the CDR3 is kept, 48 bases in frame from base 1. The germline V gene (reference sequence) yields LNHDA for CDR1 and SQIVND for CDR2.

The chain joins TRBV19 to TRBJ2-2; a stretch of 8 junction bases matches TRBD2. The sample taken for sequencing was PBMCs. This TCR came from a man aged 18-30 years in good health and CMV-seronegative. The CDR3 loop reads CASSSEPGLVTGELFF. The DNA sequence is given as TGTGCCAGTAGTAGTGAACCGGGACTAGTCACCGGGGAGCTGTTTTTT. Outside the CDR3, residues come from the reference TRBV19 and TRBJ2-2 proteins, so the full variable domain is: DGGITQSPKYLFRKEGQNVTLSCEQNLNHDAMYWYRQDPGQGLRLIYYSQIVNDFQKGDIAEGYSVSREKKESFPLTVTSAQKNPTAFYLCASSSEPGLVTGELFFGEGSRLTVL.